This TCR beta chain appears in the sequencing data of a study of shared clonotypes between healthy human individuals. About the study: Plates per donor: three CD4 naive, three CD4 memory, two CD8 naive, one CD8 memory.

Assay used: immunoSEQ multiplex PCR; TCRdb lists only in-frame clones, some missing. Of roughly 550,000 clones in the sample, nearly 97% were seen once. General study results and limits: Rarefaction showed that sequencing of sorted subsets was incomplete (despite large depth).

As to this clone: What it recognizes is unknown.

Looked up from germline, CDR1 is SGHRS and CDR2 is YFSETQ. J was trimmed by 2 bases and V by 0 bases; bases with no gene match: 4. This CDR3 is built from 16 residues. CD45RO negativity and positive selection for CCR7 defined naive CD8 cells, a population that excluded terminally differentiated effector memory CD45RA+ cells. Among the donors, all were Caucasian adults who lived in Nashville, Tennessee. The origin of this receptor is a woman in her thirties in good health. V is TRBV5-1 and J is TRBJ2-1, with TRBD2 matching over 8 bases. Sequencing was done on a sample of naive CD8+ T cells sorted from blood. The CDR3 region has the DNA TGCGCCAGCAGCTTGGACGGGAGGGCGGCCTACAATGAGCAGTTCTTC. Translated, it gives CASSLDGRAAYNEQFF.